This record looks at one T cell receptor beta chain sequence and its context. Its specific antigen is unknown. Base qualities are not recorded, but no much larger clone differs from it by a single base. The donors were roughly 40 Caucasian individuals from Russia, aged 6 to 90 years, who were systemically healthy. Each donor gave 8.5 to 10 milliliters of peripheral blood, collected into EDTA-treated Vacutainer tubes. PBMCs were isolated by Ficoll-Paque density-gradient centrifugation, with at least 6 million obtained per sample. Trizol reagent was used to extract total RNA from PBMCs, with at least 6 micrograms per sample. For every donor, an aliquot of PBMCs went through flow cytometry to measure the percentages of naive CD45RAhigh/CD27high T cells. Trimmed from V: 3 bases; trimmed from J: 4 bases; junction bases lacking a gene match: 6. As encoded in the germline V gene, CDR1 is SGDLS while CDR2 is YYNGEE. From the cysteine through the phenylalanine, the CDR3 covers 15 amino acids. Just CDR3 DNA is preserved here, 45 bases in frame from base 1.

The data stem from a study of blood T cells in healthy people across ages (dated by TCRdb to about 2015). Regarding the research as a whole: In model experiments, template switching captured roughly one uniquely barcoded TCR beta cDNA molecule for every two T cells. To avoid experimental bias, donors of different ages were spread randomly across the sequencing lanes. The study analyzed two additional independent replicas of 1 million unique cDNA reads from the same blood draw for two donors, one aged 18 to 30 and one aged 80 or older. To track age-related changes in TCR beta repertoire diversity, the study relied on deep sequencing normalized with unique cDNA molecular identifiers. The donors were divided into four age groups: young (average around 15 years), middle-aged (about 41), aged (roughly 66) and long-lived (roughly 88).

Broad study findings and their caveats: As age increased, observed TCR beta diversity per million T cells dropped in a roughly linear way, and a significant reduction was already evident by age about 40. Since profiling was done on bulk unsorted PBMCs, naive and antigen-experienced compartments could not be conclusively compared. Compared with the aged group, the long-lived group had more naive CD4+ T cells, fewer expanded clones and increased TCR diversity, a pattern suggesting age selection. Because the CMV infection status of the donors was unknown, age-related changes in expanded clonotypes may potentially have been confounded. Estimates of total diversity from one million sequenced T cells were regarded as lower bounds and underestimates. A strong correlation was found between observed TCR beta diversity and the percentage of naive T cells measured by flow cytometry.

The library was produced with 5' RACE. TCRdb names Illumina HiSeq 2500 as the instrument used. A second PCR of 7 to 11 cycles was run with a J-beta primer mix and a sample-barcoded 5' primer. Each TCR beta cDNA molecule received a unique molecular identifier from a template-switch 5' adaptor carrying 12 random nucleotides. At least 3 million CDR3-containing paired-end reads were obtained from each sample. All of the RNA was converted into first-strand cDNA using the Mint cDNA synthesis kit, with a TRBC-specific oligonucleotide serving as the primer. After uracil-DNA glycosylase treatment, a first 18-cycle PCR used universal primers M1SS and BC2_uni_R on all cDNA. The source study handled its data this way. For normalization, 1 million high-quality reads were randomly selected from each sample, with every read carrying a distinct molecular identifier. Reads sharing molecular identifiers were discarded rather than binned into consensus sequences. MiTCR, set to a Q25 quality threshold and the strictest error-elimination algorithm, was used for CDR3 identification, clonotype clustering and error correction. A nonparametric unseen species model with Euler transformation was used to estimate lower-bound total TCR beta diversity. TCRdb handled the public reads itself, with Q25 trimming in fastp and clone calling in MiXCR, and kept productive beta chains. Each entry merges the rows of one CDR3 protein and shows their most common DNA and genes. These V and J calls derive from TCRdb rather than the authors' analysis. This sample lists roughly 800,000 distinct CDR3 sequences; approximately 53% were detected once. 40% to 50% of the sample comes from the top ten.

The sample comprised blood. This TCR derives from a man older than 75 in good health. The V and J segments used are TRBV9 and TRBJ2-7, with TRBD2 matching 11 junction bases. The CDR3 corresponds to CASSALAGVRYEQYF. The nucleotide sequence reads TGTGCCAGCAGCGCACTAGCGGGAGTTCGGTACGAGCAGTACTTC.